This TCR beta chain was captured in a study of tumor-infiltrating lymphocytes in primary liver carcinoma. Unsorted bulk tissue, 20-30 mg of it, served as the source for co-extraction of RNA and DNA. This CDR3 has 14 residues. Germline assignment: CDR1 SGHAT and CDR2 FQDESV (reference sequence). TCR beta cDNA was reverse-transcribed from about 500 ng of total RNA. The reaction used a constant-region primer and ProtoScript II reverse transcriptase. Library construction for TCR beta comprised three nested multiplex PCR rounds performed with slightly modified ARM-PCR. TRBV1-TRBV30 forward primers and a C-beta reverse primer were used in the first two PCR rounds, which each ran for approximately 11 cycles. MiXCR was run by TCRdb on the multiplex PCR reads, yielding one entry per CDR3 protein. The sample has approximately 110,000 distinct CDR3 sequences, 60% to 70% seen once. The sample holds one count of this clonotype. A read error may produce the germline difference seen at one junction end.

The chain uses TRBV11-1 and TRBJ2-7; 7 nucleotides match TRBD2. The source material was liver tumor tissue from sampling region 1. Specified subset: tumor region T1, superior pole. This sequence originates from a woman between 55 and 75 years old with primary liver carcinoma and hepatitis B virus infection. The CDR3 reads CVSSNPGTNCEQYF. The CDR3 nucleotides read TGTGTCAGCAGCAACCCCGGGACTAATTGCGAGCAGTACTTC.